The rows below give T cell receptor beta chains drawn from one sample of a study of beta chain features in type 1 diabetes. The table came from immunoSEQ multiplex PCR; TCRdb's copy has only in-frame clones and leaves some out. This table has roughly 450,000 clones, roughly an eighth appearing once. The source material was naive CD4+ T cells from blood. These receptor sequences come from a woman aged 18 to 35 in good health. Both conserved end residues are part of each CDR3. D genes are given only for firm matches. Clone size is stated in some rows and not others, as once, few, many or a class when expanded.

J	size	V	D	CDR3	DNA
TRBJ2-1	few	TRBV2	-	CASSDTQADQFF	TGTGCCAGCAGTGATACCCAGGCTGATCAGTTCTTC
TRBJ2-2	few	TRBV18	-	CASSKSLNTGELFF	TGTGCCAGCTCAAAGAGTCTGAACACCGGGGAGCTGTTTTTT
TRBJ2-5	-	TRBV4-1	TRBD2	CASHPGAGAPGSETQYF	TGCGCCAGCCACCCCGGAGCGGGGGCCCCCGGATCGGAGACCCAGTACTTC
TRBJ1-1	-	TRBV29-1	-	CSVVRVLNTEAFF	TGCAGCGTTGTTAGAGTCCTGAACACTGAAGCTTTCTTT
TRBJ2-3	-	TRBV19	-	CASRPGSSTDTQYF	TGTGCCAGTCGACCGGGGTCTAGCACAGATACGCAGTATTTT
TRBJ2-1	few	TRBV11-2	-	CASSLASNEQFF	TGTGCCAGCAGCTTAGCCAGCAATGAGCAGTTCTTC
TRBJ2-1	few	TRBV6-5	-	CASSYSRGDEQFF	TGTGCCAGCAGTTACTCGAGGGGGGATGAGCAGTTCTTC
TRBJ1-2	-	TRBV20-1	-	CSPGTSGGYTF	TGCAGCCCCGGGACCTCGGGGGGCTACACCTTC
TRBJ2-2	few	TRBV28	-	CASSSGYRDPGELFF	TGTGCCAGCAGTTCGGGGTACAGGGACCCCGGGGAGCTGTTTTTT
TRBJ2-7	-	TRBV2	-	CASGYTYEQYF	TGTGCCTCCGGGTACACCTACGAGCAGTACTTC
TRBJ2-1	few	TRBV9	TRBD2	CASSGGLAVYNEQFF	TGTGCCAGCAGCGGGGGACTAGCGGTTTACAATGAGCAGTTCTTC
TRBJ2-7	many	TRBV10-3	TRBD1	CAIKGQGSYEQYF	TGTGCCATCAAAGGACAGGGGTCCTACGAGCAGTACTTC
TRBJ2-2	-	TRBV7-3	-	CASSRDLTGELFF	TGTGCCAGCAGCCGTGATCTCACCGGGGAGCTGTTTTTT
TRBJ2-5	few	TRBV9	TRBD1	CASSVTGNQETQYF	TGTGCCAGCAGCGTGACAGGGAACCAAGAGACCCAGTACTTC
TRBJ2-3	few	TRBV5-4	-	CASSLADTQYF	TGTGCCAGCAGCTTGGCCGATACGCAGTATTTT
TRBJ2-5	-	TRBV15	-	CATSRLRETQYF	TGTGCCACCAGCAGGTTAAGGGAGACCCAGTACTTC
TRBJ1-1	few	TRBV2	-	CASRIIRGAAFF	TGTGCCAGCAGGATAATTCGGGGTGCAGCTTTCTTT
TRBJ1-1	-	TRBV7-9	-	CASSLVENTEAFF	TGTGCCAGCAGCTTAGTGGAGAACACTGAAGCTTTCTTT
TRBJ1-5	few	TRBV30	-	CAWRTSNQPQHF	TGTGCCTGGCGGACCAGCAATCAGCCCCAGCATTTT
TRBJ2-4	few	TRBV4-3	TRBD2	CASSQVIAGGATLAKNIQYF	TGCGCCAGCAGCCAAGTTATAGCGGGAGGGGCTACTCTAGCCAAAAACATTCAGTACTTC